The present entry profiles one T cell receptor (beta chain) with its context. Antigen: not known. PCR amplification relied on 60 Vbeta primers (plus 13 Jbeta primers). The protocol was immunoSEQ multiplex PCR, while the TCRdb copy is restricted to in-frame clones and leaves out a portion. The sample lists roughly 190,000 clones; 70% to 80% were seen once. These data come from a study of cytomegalovirus exposure and HLA in healthy donors. Study conclusions and caveats: Listed as cytomegalovirus-associated were 150 or so TCR beta chains.

The TCR originated in a girl between 5 and 17 years old in good health and CMV-seropositive. Sequenced input: PBMCs.

The CDR3 loop is CASSELASTDTQYF. CDR3 bases: TGTGCCAGCAGTGAACTAGCAAGCACAGATACGCAGTATTTT. The chain couples TRBV2 to TRBJ2-3; a weak D match, TRBD2 (5 bases). CDR1 and CDR2 (germline): SNHLY, FYNNEI. The V and J ends lost 2 bases and 0 bases respectively, with 6 bases between them. This CDR3 region has 14 residues.